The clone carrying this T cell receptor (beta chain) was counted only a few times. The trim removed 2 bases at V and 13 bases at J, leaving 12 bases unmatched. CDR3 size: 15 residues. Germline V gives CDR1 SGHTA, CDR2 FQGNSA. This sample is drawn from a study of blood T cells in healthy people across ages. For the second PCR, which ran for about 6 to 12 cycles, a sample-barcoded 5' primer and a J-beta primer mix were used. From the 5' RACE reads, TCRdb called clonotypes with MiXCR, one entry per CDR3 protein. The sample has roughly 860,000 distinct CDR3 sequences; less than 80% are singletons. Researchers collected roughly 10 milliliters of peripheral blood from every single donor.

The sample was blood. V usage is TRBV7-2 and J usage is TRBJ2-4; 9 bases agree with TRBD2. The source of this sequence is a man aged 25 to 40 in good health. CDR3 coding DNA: TGTGCCAGCAGCTTAATAGCGGGGGAAAGTTTGGAGCAGTACTTC. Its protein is CASSLIAGESLEQYF.